This T cell receptor beta chain was sequenced during a study of blood T cell repertoires in COVID-19. Across the whole study: Acute and convalescent COVID-19 specimens originated in the United States, Italy and Spain. PBMCs, B-cell-depleted T cells, or T cells were the source of the cDNA or gDNA that made up the material.

Sequencing was performed with immunoSEQ multiplex PCR; in TCRdb, only in-frame clones are kept and a portion is missing. The profile shows about 410,000 clones, 89% of them singletons. Seattle patients were enrolled while actively infected and followed longitudinally. This receptor was taken from a woman in her thirties or forties with COVID-19, enrolled during active disease. Sequenced sample: peripheral blood.

The CDR3 region is CASSVGGKNTGELFF. The CDR3 DNA reads as TGTGCCAGCAGCGTAGGCGGGAAAAACACCGGGGAGCTGTTTTTT. This chain joins TRBV9 and TRBJ2-2, with a weak D call TRBD2 (6 bases). CDR1 and CDR2 from the germline V gene are SGDLS and YYNGEE. V was pared by 0 bases and J by 2 bases, with 8 bases between. The CDR3 is made up of 15 amino acids.